One sample yielded the 23 T cell receptor beta chains listed below, sequenced in a study of cytomegalovirus exposure and HLA in healthy donors. Amplification used 60 Vbeta primers and 13 Jbeta primers. This table comes from immunoSEQ multiplex PCR, and its TCRdb copy is limited to in-frame clones, with some not included. The sample includes about 110,000 clones. Sequenced sample: PBMCs. All receptors come from a middle-aged man in good health and CMV-seropositive.

The chain has TRBV7-9 and TRBJ1-1; D not resolved. This CDR3 comprises 14 residues. CDR1 is SEHNR, CDR2 FQNEAQ, per germline (reference sequence). The ends were cut back, 2 bases at V and 2 bases at J, with 9 bases in the middle. This CDR3 is CASSLSYRNTEAFF. As DNA, the CDR3 is TGTGCCAGCAGCTTATCTTACAGAAACACTGAAGCTTTCTTT.

The chain employs TRBV5-5 and TRBJ1-5; 7 bases agree with TRBD1. Trimming took 1 base from V and 8 from J; bases not matched to a gene: 3. Germline CDR1 is SGHKS and CDR2 is YYEKEE (reference sequence). The CDR3 consists of 13 residues. The CDR3 sequence: CASSLTGDKPQHF. The CDR3, as DNA: TGTGCCAGCAGCTTGACAGGGGACAAGCCCCAGCATTTT.

This chain connects TRBV6-5 to TRBJ2-5, with 8 bases lining up with TRBD2. Per germline, CDR1 MNHEY and CDR2 SVGAGI. Losses at the gene ends were 0 bases for V and 6 bases for J; bases not matched to a gene: 6. The CDR3 runs 15 residues. The CDR3 bases are TGTGCCAGCAGTTACTCGGGGGGGACTAGACAGACCCAGTACTTC. Protein sequence: CASSYSGGTRQTQYF.

This chain's CDR3 is CASSQVGWTDTTGELFF. Written as DNA, the CDR3 is TGTGCCAGCAGCCAAGTGGGGTGGACAGATACGACCGGGGAGCTGTTTTTT. The chain is built from TRBV14 and TRBJ2-2, with D perhaps matching TRBD1 (6 bases). Germline V gene data show CDR1 as SGHDN and CDR2 as FVKESK. The CDR3 length is 17 residues. The V and J ends lost 1 base and 5 bases respectively, with 17 bases between them.

V usage is TRBV2 and J usage is TRBJ2-1, with D hard to call. The CDR3 extends over 11 amino acids. V was pared by 8 bases and J by 9 bases, with 11 bases between. CDR1 and CDR2 from the germline V gene are SNHLY and FYNNEI. The CDR3 nucleotides are TGTGCCAGCCTTCTGAGGCCTGAGCAGTTCTTC. Translation gives CASLLRPEQFF.

The CDR3 spells CASSLFRSSTDTQYF. CDR3 nucleotides: TGCGCCAGCAGCTTGTTCCGTTCTAGCACAGATACGCAGTATTTT. V usage is TRBV5-1 and J usage is TRBJ2-3; unclear D gene. V lost 1 base to trimming and J lost 0 bases, with 9 bases between them. Germline V lookup: CDR1 SGHRS, CDR2 YFSETQ. The CDR3 extends over 15 amino acids. The full variable domain, with the rest looked up from reference TRBV5-1 and TRBJ2-3, is KAGVTQTPRYLIKTRGQQVTLSCSPISGHRSVSWYQQTPGQGLQFLFEYFSETQRNKGNFPGRFSGRQFSNSRSEMNVSTLELGDSALYLCASSLFRSSTDTQYFGPGTRLTVL.

Turning to this clone: The identical CDR3 is also encoded by other nucleotide sequences in the sample. V is TRBV7-9 and J is TRBJ2-3; D gene ambiguous. Germline CDR1 is SEHNR and CDR2 is FQNEAQ (reference sequence). This CDR3 region has 13 residues. With 4 bases removed from V and 0 bases from J, the gap between germline ends came to 5 bases. CDR3 residues: CASSSPSTDTQYF. The CDR3 bases are TGTGCCAGCAGCTCTCCTAGCACAGATACGCAGTATTTT.

The CDR3 DNA reads TGTGCCAGCAGCTTCGAGGGACAGGGGAGGGCCGGGGAGCTGTTTTTT. Translated, it gives CASSFEGQGRAGELFF. V and J are TRBV5-6 and TRBJ2-2; the match to TRBD1 covers 10 bases. This CDR3 region has 16 residues. CDR1 is SGHDT, CDR2 YYEEEE, per germline. The V and J ends lost 2 bases and 6 bases, in that order; junction bases with no gene match: 7.

The J gene is TRBJ1-1, the V gene TRBV27; TRBD1 matches 7 bases. With V trimmed by 3 bases and J by 1 base, 5 bases remained unmatched. CDR1 and CDR2 from the germline V gene are MNHEY and SMNVEV (reference sequence). This CDR3 spans 15 amino acids. Here the CDR3 DNA reads TGTGCCAGCAGTTTCTTTCGGACAGGGAACACTGAAGCTTTCTTT. It codes for CASSFFRTGNTEAFF.

The chain links TRBV18 to TRBJ2-6; 10 bases align to TRBD2. From germline, CDR1 is KGHSH and CDR2 LQKENI. This CDR3 is 17 amino acids long. V gave up 2 bases and J gave up 1 base; unmatched junction bases: 2. For the CDR3, the DNA is TGTGCCAGCTCACCAAGGACTAGCGGTTCTGGGGCCAACGTCCTGACTTTC. Translating gives CASSPRTSGSGANVLTF.

The V call is TRBV27, the J call TRBJ2-5, with D possibly matching TRBD1 (6 bases). The germline V gene encodes CDR1 MNHEY and CDR2 SMNVEV (reference sequence). Trimming took 2 bases from V and 5 from J, leaving 15 bases between them. This CDR3 is built from 15 residues. The CDR3: CASSLGQGFWETQYF. CDR3 nucleotide sequence: TGTGCCAGCAGTTTAGGTCAGGGGTTTTGGGAGACCCAGTACTTC.

This sequence joins TRBV2 and TRBJ1-1, with D possibly TRBD1 on 6 matching bases. Per the germline V gene, CDR1 is SNHLY and CDR2 is FYNNEI. V was trimmed by 8 bases and J by 2 bases, leaving 15 bases between them. The CDR3 length is 14 residues. CDR3 protein: CASPRGHLNTEAFF. Here the CDR3 DNA reads TGTGCCAGCCCCAGGGGTCACCTCAACACTGAAGCTTTCTTT.

This sequence joins TRBV5-6 and TRBJ2-7, with 11 bases matching TRBD2. The junction had 9 bases not matched to a gene; V was cut back by 4 bases and J by 6 bases. CDR3 size: 15 residues. Germline assignment: CDR1 SGHDT and CDR2 YYEEEE. CDR3 amino acids: CASSLMRLAGGEQYF. The CDR3 DNA sequence: TGTGCCAGCAGCCTCATGCGGCTAGCGGGAGGCGAGCAGTACTTC.

The chain has TRBV6-1 and TRBJ2-2; D is perhaps TRBD2 (6 bases). CDR1 is MNHNS and CDR2 is SASEGT in the germline V gene. Trimming pared 2 bases from V and 4 bases from J, leaving 11 bases between. The CDR3 is 15 residues long. The CDR3 protein is CASSEISGVTGELFF. CDR3 bases: TGTGCCAGCAGTGAAATCTCGGGAGTCACCGGGGAGCTGTTTTTT.

Of note for this clone: This sample includes further DNA sequences coding for the same CDR3. The gene calls are TRBV5-1 and TRBJ1-2; 7 bases map to TRBD1. Germline V gives CDR1 SGHRS, CDR2 YFSETQ. The V and J ends lost 5 bases and 4 bases, in that order; junction bases with no gene match: 5. The CDR3 sequence is 13 residues long. DNA of the CDR3: TGCGCCAGCAGTCCGCGACAGGGCTATGGCTACACCTTC. Amino acid sequence: CASSPRQGYGYTF.

V and J are TRBV18 and TRBJ2-2; tentative D call: TRBD1 (6 bases). Trimming removed 6 bases at V and 5 bases at J, with 10 bases between. CDR3 size: 13 residues. The germline gives CDR1 KGHSH, CDR2 LQKENI. CDR3 DNA: TGTGCCAGCTCTCGTGGACAGACCGGGGAGCTGTTTTTT. This encodes CASSRGQTGELFF.

The chain couples TRBV9 to TRBJ1-1, with D possibly being TRBD1 (5 bases). The CDR3 contains 14 residues. Trimming took 0 bases from V and 4 from J, leaving 10 bases between them. CDR1 and CDR2 from the germline V gene are SGDLS and YYNGEE. The CDR3 protein is CASSVAAGRTEAFF. In DNA, the CDR3 is TGTGCCAGCAGCGTAGCAGCAGGGCGCACTGAAGCTTTCTTT.

Concerning this clone: At the DNA level, this CDR3 is encoded by other sequences in the same sample as well. The CDR3 bases are TGTGCCAGCGGCGGTTACAATGAGCAGTTCTTC. This codes for CASGGYNEQFF. This chain links TRBV19 with TRBJ2-1; D unclear. CDR1 and CDR2 (germline): LNHDA, SQIVND (reference sequence). The CDR3 length is 11 residues. V was cut by 9 bases and J by 4 bases, with 7 bases left in between.

The chain uses TRBV28 and TRBJ1-2, with no clear D. The V end was cut by 2 bases, the J end by 2 bases, with 12 bases between. The CDR3 sequence is 15 residues long. Germline-derived CDR1 and CDR2 are MDHEN and SYDVKM. CDR3 coding DNA: TGTGCCAGCAGTTTAGGCGGGGTCTCCAACTATGGCTACACCTTC. Its translation is CASSLGGVSNYGYTF.

The CDR3 DNA reads TGTGCCAGCAGCCACAAATCAGCGGGAGGCCGCACCGGGGAGCTGTTTTTT. Its translation is CASSHKSAGGRTGELFF. This chain uses TRBV5-4 with TRBJ2-2; TRBD2 agrees at 9 bases. Germline lookup yields CDR1 SGHNT and CDR2 YYREEE (reference sequence). The CDR3 has 17 amino acids. The V gene end was trimmed by 4 bases and the J gene end by 4 bases; junction bases not matched to a gene: 11.

This chain uses TRBV11-2 with TRBJ1-2; TRBD1 agrees at 10 bases. In germline, CDR1 is SGHAT, CDR2 FQNNGV. Trimming at V came to 3 bases and at J to 8 bases, leaving 3 bases not matched to a gene. This CDR3 is built from 13 residues. CDR3 protein: CASSLGTGDGYTF. The DNA of the CDR3 is TGTGCCAGCAGCTTGGGGACAGGGGACGGCTACACCTTC.

The chain carries TRBV12-5 and TRBJ2-3, with TRBD1 matching 10 bases. Losses at the gene ends were 10 bases for V and 6 bases for J; bases not matched to a gene: 7. CDR1 LGHNT and CDR2 FRNRAP come from the germline V gene. The CDR3 extends over 13 amino acids. In nucleotides, the CDR3 is TGTGCTATTGAGACAGGGGGCGCGGATACGCAGTATTTT. Protein: CAIETGGADTQYF.

The genes are TRBV25-1 and TRBJ2-3, with unresolved D. The V end lost 6 bases, the J end lost 0 bases, and 16 bases lay between the germline ends. Germline V lookup: CDR1 MGHDK, CDR2 SYGVNS. The CDR3 is made up of 16 amino acids. CDR3 sequence: CASSLRSGASTDTQYF. The CDR3 nucleotides are TGTGCCAGCAGCTTGAGAAGTGGAGCTAGCACAGATACGCAGTATTTT.